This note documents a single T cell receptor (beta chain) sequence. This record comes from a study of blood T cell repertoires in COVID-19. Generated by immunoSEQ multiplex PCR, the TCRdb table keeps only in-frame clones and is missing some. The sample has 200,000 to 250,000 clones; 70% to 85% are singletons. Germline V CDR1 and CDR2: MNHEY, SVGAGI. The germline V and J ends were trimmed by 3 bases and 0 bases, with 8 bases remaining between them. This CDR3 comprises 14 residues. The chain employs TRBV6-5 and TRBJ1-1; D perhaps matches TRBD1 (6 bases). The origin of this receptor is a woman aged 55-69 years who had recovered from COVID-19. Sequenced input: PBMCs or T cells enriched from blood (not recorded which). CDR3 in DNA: TGTGCCAGCAGTTATGGACAGTTGAACACTGAAGCTTTCTTT. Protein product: CASSYGQLNTEAFF.